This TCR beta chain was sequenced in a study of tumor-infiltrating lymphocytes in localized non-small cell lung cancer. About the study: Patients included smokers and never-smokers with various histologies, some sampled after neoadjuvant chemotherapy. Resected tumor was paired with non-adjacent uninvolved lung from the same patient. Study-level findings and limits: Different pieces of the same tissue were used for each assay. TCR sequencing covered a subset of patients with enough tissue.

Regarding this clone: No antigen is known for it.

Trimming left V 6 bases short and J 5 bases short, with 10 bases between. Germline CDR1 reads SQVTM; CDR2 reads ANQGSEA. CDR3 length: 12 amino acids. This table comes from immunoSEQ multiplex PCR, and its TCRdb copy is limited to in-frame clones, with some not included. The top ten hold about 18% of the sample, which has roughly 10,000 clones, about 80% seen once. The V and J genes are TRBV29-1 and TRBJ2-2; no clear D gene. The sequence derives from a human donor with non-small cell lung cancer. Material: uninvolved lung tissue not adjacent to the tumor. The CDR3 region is CSVPRETGELFF. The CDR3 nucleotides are TGCAGCGTCCCCCGCGAAACCGGGGAGCTGTTTTTT.